The sequence of this TCR beta chain was determined in a study of cytomegalovirus exposure and HLA in healthy donors (dated by TCRdb to the late 2010s). For the wider study: An earlier analysis of approximately 640 of the donors reported roughly 300 Gb of sequence data and around 110 million unique TCR beta sequences from about 179 million T cells. An early release covering more than 500 HLA-typed donors comprised roughly 300 gigabases of sequencing data and roughly 86 million unique TCR sequences. The study aimed to test whether signatures of past pathogen exposure could be identified by cataloging public T cell receptors. Using immunosequencing, the study profiled T cell repertoires from 666 subjects and related those repertoires to cytomegalovirus serostatus. To predict cytomegalovirus infection status, the study combined high-throughput TCR immunosequencing, statistical association of individual TCRs with disease status, and machine learning. Alongside the repertoire data, information on donor age, sex, ethnicity and CMV serostatus was compiled. Along with the roughly 670-subject first cohort, a separate validation cohort of over 90 different subjects was used. Typing coverage varied by locus: about 620-630 donors for A, B, C, DRB1 and DQB1; about 520 for DQA1; around 570 for DPA1; approximately 450 for DPB1. A later analysis re-analyzed previously published TCR beta repertoires from hundreds of donors and added high-resolution HLA genotyping to study TCR occurrence patterns. A later genetic analysis used genome-wide SNP genotypes for 398 of the 666 donors, treating that subset as a discovery cohort. An earlier analysis of fewer than 700 of the donors applied high-throughput TCR beta sequencing to assess whether each TCR beta V gene segment acted as functional or pseudogenic. Several DR-DQ haplotypes were handled as single units for association and clustering because linkage in the cohort was strong. Among about 400 genotyped donors of the cohort, an average of approximately 240,000 unique TCR beta nucleotide sequences was sequenced per donor, of which 15% to 20% were non-productive. HLA typing included class I and class II loci at four-digit resolution. The genetic ancestry cluster associated with self-reported Caucasian donors included roughly 84% of the 300 to 450 genotyped donors. Rather than drawing on any new phenotypic data, the later analysis identified candidate immune exposures from TCR beta sequences and the way those sequences occurred across donors. Every discovery cohort repertoire had been produced on one sequencing platform. What the work shows at the level of the full study, not this receptor alone: A later analysis associated about 17,000 TCR beta sequences with specific HLA alleles at a false discovery rate of 0.05. When HLA alleles, especially DR and DQ, strongly co-occurred, attributing TCR associations to individual alleles was difficult. The sequencing pipeline was judged likely to have produced a cluster of highly shared sequence variants as a technical artifact. In a later genetic analysis, a missense DCLRE1C variant was associated with V-gene and J-gene trimming of TCR beta chains, and the association was replicated in an independent cohort. A later genetic analysis reported fewer N-insertions in productive TCRs among donors in an Asian-associated ancestry cluster than the roughly 700-donor mean. Because HLA typing was missing for some donors at each locus, association tests included only the typed subset. The authors suggested that the approach could potentially be generalized to other disease states and immunological phenotypes. A later analysis found that HLA-associated TCR beta chains were more clonally expanded and had lower generation probabilities than equally common non-associated chains. While some public TCRs were present in many individuals, most TCR sequences turned up only very rarely across donors. The classifier was reported to diagnose cytomegalovirus status with high specificity and sensitivity in both the original cohort and the validation cohort. Roughly uniform sequencing depth across donors was assumed in presence/absence analyses, although this assumption may not hold. A further reported finding was that TCR beta sequences accurately predicted the HLA-A and HLA-B alleles for most subjects in the first cohort. Over 15 rarely observed V segments, including chromosome 9 orphons, were excluded from the earlier analysis of several hundred of the donors because counts were too low. In a later analysis, several top co-occurrence clusters were reported to appear linked to parvovirus B19, influenza, CMV and Epstein-Barr virus. In a later analysis, TCR association rates were found to vary across HLA loci, with the most associated TCRs seen for DRB1 alleles and the fewest for HLA-C alleles. Linkage disequilibrium might explain the correlated functional status among segregating V segments, but an unknown experimental factor could not be excluded. In vitro tests confirmed that a few of the cytomegalovirus-associated TCR beta chains recognize cytomegalovirus antigens. Some IMGT-functional V segments, including TRBV6-2 and TRBV6-3, could not be told apart with the 87-base-pair reads, so those segments were excluded. The study listed 164 TCR beta chains as associated with cytomegalovirus. According to a later analysis, most CMV-associated TCR beta chains appeared to be HLA-restricted, and the HLA associations seemed to be driven largely by CMV exposure. In an earlier analysis of 587 of the donors, most TCR beta V segments appeared in productive rearrangements about 87% or about 30% of the time, broadly matching IMGT annotations. For the cohort, immune exposure information was limited to CMV serostatus. In this cohort, only TCR beta chains were sequenced, and detectable features were limited by the absence of alpha or paired-chain data.

The CDR3 has 18 amino acids, counting the end cysteine and phenylalanine. Just CDR3 DNA is preserved here, 54 bases in frame from base 1. Trimming accounts for 0 bases at V and 8 bases at J, while the number of junction bases matched to no gene is 11. The germline V gene sets CDR1 to SGHDN and CDR2 to FVKESK. The cohort was made up of 666 healthy bone marrow donors. Cohort members were all nominally healthy when sampled, although unrecorded immune exposures were likely present. The donor was CMV seronegative and belonged to the group of around 350 seronegative cohort members. A peripheral blood sample was collected from each donor, and TCR beta sequencing was performed on peripheral blood mononuclear cells. Genomic DNA was extracted from the blood cell samples with the Qiagen DNeasy Blood Extraction Kit. Library construction relied on the immunoSEQ multiplex PCR assay. The multiplex PCR relied on a mix of 60 forward primers for TCR Vbeta segments and 13 reverse primers for TCR Jbeta segments. Amplification of the CDR3 region of rearranged TCR beta genes was performed with a multiplex PCR assay on genomic DNA. Amplified TCR beta libraries were sequenced as 87-base-pair reads on the Illumina HiSeq System. Per the source publication's procedure: A later analysis tallied roughly 78 million unique TCR beta chains across the 666 repertoires, and approximately 12 million of those chains were shared by two or more donors. To remove PCR and sequencing errors, raw reads were error-corrected and collapsed into unique sequences using a nearest-neighbor algorithm that merged closely related sequences. V, D and J gene segments were assigned by aligning CDR3 sequences to IMGT reference sequences. Each retained sequence needed at least a six-nucleotide match to both a V gene segment and a J gene segment. Rearrangements were classified as productive when the CDR3 lacked stop codons and remained in frame with V and J, and all other rearrangements were classified as non-productive. CDR3 was defined by IMGT convention, running from the second conserved V-encoded cysteine to the conserved J-encoded phenylalanine. Sequences without an unambiguous match to a single V gene segment were excluded from the earlier analysis of a few hundred of the donors. In an earlier analysis of roughly 600 of the donors, a V segment was called functional when productive rearrangements were above 56.7%, and segregating when the standard deviation between donors exceeded 5%. A statistical classification framework was built for diagnosing cytomegalovirus status from the catalog of TCR beta chain sequences. V and J gene assignment, in a later analysis, came from comparing TCR nucleotide sequences with IMGT/GENE-DB human TR gene sequences. A later analysis assigned CDR3 sequences and most-parsimonious VDJ recombination scenarios with the TCRdist pipeline. In a later analysis, every TCR beta chain was defined by the combination of its CDR3 amino acid sequence and its V-gene family, and reads without a unique V-gene family were dropped. In a later analysis, around 650 highly shared, low-generation-probability nucleotide sequences were removed to address suspected cross-contamination and a sequencing artifact. For each public chain, a later analysis derived a clonal expansion index from normalized ranks of inferred template counts within each repertoire. In a later analysis, generation probabilities were computed with a VDJ recombination model fitted to out-of-frame rearrangements, and the resulting probabilities were checked against IGoR. A later analysis scored TCR-TCR, TCR-HLA and TCR-CMV co-occurrence with hypergeometric tests, applying a repertoire-size bias correction to TCR pairs. False discovery rates were estimated in a later analysis by permuting HLA or CMV assignments 20 times. In a later analysis, co-occurring TCRs were grouped using DBSCAN, and TCRdist sequence similarity was added for clustering within HLA-allele-positive subsets. Co-occurrence clustering excluded repertoires with fewer than 30,000 or more than 120,000 public chains, plus five with anomalous nucleotide sharing. Imported from immuneACCESS, the table was reduced by TCRdb to in-frame sequences with V and J called. These copies leave out some clones; in studies compared against another copy, an unresolved V gene accounts for under half, and the cause of the remainder is not known. The D gene and trimming were derived from the DNA, and the V and J assignments and clone size from that table. This sample lists approximately 170,000 clones; over 60% were detected once. Approximately 1.5% of the sample is taken by the ten largest.

Turning to this clone: Its recognized antigen is unknown. No qualities accompany the bases; no much larger clone lies one base away.

Here the chain combines TRBV14 and TRBJ2-3, with 13 middle bases fitting TRBD2. The clonotype comes from a girl between 5 and 17 years old in good health and CMV-seronegative. Sequencing input: PBMCs. The CDR3 is CASSQDRLAGGSLSTQYF. The nucleotides are TGTGCCAGCAGCCAAGATCGACTAGCGGGGGGATCCTTGAGTACGCAGTATTTT. This CDR3, with the reference TRBV14 and TRBJ2-3 proteins standing in past its ends, gives the full variable domain EAGVTQFPSHSVIEKGQTVTLRCDPISGHDNLYWYRRVMGKEIKFLLHFVKESKQDESGMPNNRFLAERTGGTYSTLKVQPAELEDSGVYFCASSQDRLAGGSLSTQYFGPGTRLTVL.